The 15 T cell receptor beta chains in this list originate from one sample, sequenced in a study of blood T cell repertoires in COVID-19. Clones were sequenced by immunoSEQ multiplex PCR, and TCRdb holds only the in-frame ones, with some missing. The repertoire holds over 250,000 clones, over 80% seen once, with around 5.8% in the top ten. The sequencing input was peripheral blood. All receptors come from a woman between 45 and 65 years old with COVID-19, enrolled during active disease.

The rearrangement links TRBV28 to TRBJ2-5; 9 bases agree with TRBD2. CDR1 is MDHEN, CDR2 SYDVKM, per germline. This CDR3 is 15 amino acids long. After removal of 2 bases from V and 5 bases from J, the junction contained 6 bases not matched to a gene. CDR3: CASSLAGGPDETQYF. CDR3 DNA: TGTGCCAGCAGTTTAGCGGGAGGGCCGGACGAGACCCAGTACTTC.

The sample holds a few counts of this clone. The chain combines TRBV11-2 with TRBJ1-2; no clear D gene. Between the trimmed V and J ends, which lost 1 base and 2 bases, there was a span of 8 bases. Per the germline V gene, CDR1 is SGHAT and CDR2 is FQNNGV. This CDR3 is built from 14 residues. The CDR3 loop is CASSLAGQNYGYTF. The CDR3 nucleotides read TGTGCCAGCAGCTTAGCTGGCCAGAACTATGGCTACACCTTC.

This clone turned up a few times. The rearrangement links TRBV9 to TRBJ2-1, with 8 nucleotides matching TRBD2. The ends lost 3 bases at V and 0 bases at J; junction bases unmatched: 5. Germline V gene lookup returns CDR1 SGDLS and CDR2 YYNGEE. The CDR3 totals 16 residues. CDR3 region: CASSDQAGVSYNEQFF. Here the CDR3 DNA reads TGTGCCAGCAGCGATCAAGCGGGAGTCTCCTACAATGAGCAGTTCTTC. The entire variable domain, with the rest obtained from reference TRBV9 and TRBJ2-1, is as follows: DSGVTQTPKHLITATGQRVTLRCSPRSGDLSVYWYQQSLDQGLQFLIQYYNGEERAKGNILERFSAQQFPDLHSELNLSSLELGDSALYFCASSDQAGVSYNEQFFGPGTRLTVL.

Written as DNA, the CDR3 is TGTGCCAGCAGTCGAGGACTAGCGGTCCTTGTC. It is translated as CASSRGLAVLV. The V call is TRBV28, the J call TRBJ2-7, with 10 bases identical to TRBD2. Germline V lookup: CDR1 MDHEN, CDR2 SYDVKM. There are 11 residues in the CDR3.

The count of this clone is one. The V call is TRBV6-2 or TRBV6-3, the J call TRBJ2-1; tentative D call: TRBD2 (5 bases). V lost 0 bases and J lost 7, with 13 bases in between. Germline values: CDR1 MNHEY, CDR2 SVGEGT. CDR3 length: 15 residues. CDR3 bases: TGTGCCAGCAGTTACTCAGTCGGGATAGGGAATGAGCAGTTCTTC. Protein product: CASSYSVGIGNEQFF.

The chain combines TRBV5-1 with TRBJ1-5; the D gene is possibly TRBD1 (5 bases). CDR1 SGHRS and CDR2 YFSETQ come from the germline V gene. The CDR3 sequence is 14 residues long. Trimming took off 5 bases at V and 4 bases at J, with 13 bases between the two ends. For the CDR3, the DNA is TGCGCCAGCAGTCCCGACAGAGATAATCAGCCCCAGCATTTT. Amino acid sequence: CASSPDRDNQPQHF.

This chain uses TRBV4-1 with TRBJ2-7, with TRBD2 matching over 7 bases. Germline V gene lookup returns CDR1 MGHRA and CDR2 YSYEKL. V trimming: 1 base; J trimming: 4 bases; junction bases outside the gene matches: 10. The CDR3 runs to 16 residues. CDR3 DNA: TGCGCCAGCAGCCAAGGATGGGGCGGGAGTACATACGAGCAGTACTTC. Its translation: CASSQGWGGSTYEQYF.

The rearrangement joins TRBV11-3 to TRBJ1-2; tentatively, D is TRBD1 (5 bases). CDR1 is SGHNT and CDR2 is YENEEA in the germline V gene. The CDR3 covers 14 residues. Trimming left V 8 bases short and J 4 bases short, with 17 bases between. For the CDR3, the DNA is TGTGCCAGCCCTCGTGGGCAGGGATGCTATGGCTACACCTTC. Encoded protein: CASPRGQGCYGYTF.

CDR3 region: CASSLWGEGENEQFF. The CDR3 nucleotides are TGTGCCAGCAGCTTATGGGGAGAGGGGGAGAATGAGCAGTTCTTC. The chain recombines TRBV11-2 with TRBJ2-1, with D possibly being TRBD1 (6 bases). From germline, CDR1 is SGHAT and CDR2 FQNNGV. CDR3 size: 15 residues. Trimming removed 2 bases at V and 7 bases at J, with 15 bases between.

The rearrangement joins TRBV6-5 to TRBJ2-7, with D possibly being TRBD1 (6 bases). The CDR3 length is 16 residues. The V end was cut by 4 bases, the J end by 2 bases, with 18 bases between. Germline CDR1 and CDR2: MNHEY and SVGAGI. The CDR3 spells CASSSGQRMGTYEQYF. The DNA for the CDR3 is TGTGCCAGCAGTTCCGGACAGAGGATGGGTACCTACGAGCAGTACTTC.

The chain combines TRBV7-9 with TRBJ2-7; 11 bases are a match to TRBD1. From germline, CDR1 is SEHNR and CDR2 FQNEAQ (reference sequence). The V and J ends lost 5 bases and 0 bases, in that order; junction bases with no gene match: 6. The CDR3 has 16 residues. The CDR3 nucleotides read TGTGCCAGCAGCCGAATCGGGACAGGGGGCTCCTACGAGCAGTACTTC. This sequence encodes CASSRIGTGGSYEQYF.

The chain recombines TRBV11-2 with TRBJ2-7; 8 positions agree with TRBD2. V trimming: 2 bases; J trimming: 2 bases; junction bases outside the gene matches: 2. Looked up from germline, CDR1 is SGHAT and CDR2 is FQNNGV. The CDR3 has 14 residues. The CDR3 DNA is TGTGCCAGCAGCTTAACGGGAGGGCCCTACGAGCAGTACTTC. It yields the protein CASSLTGGPYEQYF.

The chain recombines TRBV6-2 or TRBV6-3 with TRBJ2-2, with TRBD2 identical over 9 bases. Trimming at V came to 6 bases and at J to 2 bases, leaving 16 bases not matched to a gene. Germline assignment: CDR1 MNHEY and CDR2 SVGEGT. This CDR3 is built from 19 residues. DNA for the CDR3: TGTGCCAGCAGCCGCCGGGGAGGTGTAGCGGGAGAAAACACCGGGGAGCTGTTTTTT. Translating gives CASSRRGGVAGENTGELFF.

J is TRBJ1-5 and V is TRBV5-4; tentatively, D is TRBD1 (6 bases). Germline CDR1 reads SGHNT; CDR2 reads YYREEE (reference sequence). The V gene lost 0 bases and the J gene lost 4 bases, with 14 bases spanning the gap. The CDR3 length is 16 residues. The CDR3 region has the DNA TGTGCCAGCAGCTTGGATGGAACCACAGGGAATCAGCCCCAGCATTTT. Its protein is CASSLDGTTGNQPQHF.

This clone was observed a handful of times. The J gene is TRBJ2-5, the V gene TRBV7-7; 7 bases align to TRBD1. J lost 5 bases, V lost 5 bases, and 11 bases had no gene match. Germline V lookup: CDR1 SSHAT, CDR2 FNYEAQ (reference sequence). CDR3 size: 15 residues. CDR3 bases: TGTGCCAGCAGCCCTAGACAGGGTACTGGGGAGACCCAGTACTTC. Its translation is CASSPRQGTGETQYF. Filled out from reference TRBV7-7 and TRBJ2-5, the complete variable domain reads GAGVSQSPRYKVTKRGQDVTLRCDPISSHATLYWYQQALGQGPEFLTYFNYEAQPDKSGLPSDRFSAERPEGSISTLTIQRTEQRDSAMYRCASSPRQGTGETQYFGPGTRLLVL.